Sequencing of this T cell receptor beta chain was carried out in a study of cytomegalovirus exposure and HLA in healthy donors. Study-wide results and limits: One variant, a missense change in DCLRE1C, was linked in a later analysis to TCR beta V- and J-gene trimming. Most likely, a cluster of highly shared sequence variants arose as a sequencing artifact. Among TCR beta chains, those listed as cytomegalovirus-associated numbered some 170. The authors later found TCR association rates varying by HLA locus, with DRB1 most and HLA-C fewest.

A remark on this clone: Its target is not known.

Primers: 60 Vbeta forward and 13 Jbeta reverse. Generated by immunoSEQ multiplex PCR, the TCRdb table keeps only in-frame clones and is missing some. The sample contains approximately 170,000 clones, 81% of which appear only once. Germline V lookup: CDR1 LNHDA, CDR2 SQIVND (reference sequence). The CDR3 spans 15 residues. The V end lost 6 bases, the J end lost 7 bases, and 18 bases lay between the germline ends. The clonotype was recovered from a man aged 45-60 years in good health and CMV-seropositive. The material sequenced was PBMCs. The rearrangement uses TRBV19 and TRBJ1-4; weak D call: TRBD1 (6 bases). CDR3 in DNA: TGTGCCAGTAGCTCTCGGGGGGGCGAGCGTGAAAAACTGTTTTTT. Protein product: CASSSRGGEREKLFF.